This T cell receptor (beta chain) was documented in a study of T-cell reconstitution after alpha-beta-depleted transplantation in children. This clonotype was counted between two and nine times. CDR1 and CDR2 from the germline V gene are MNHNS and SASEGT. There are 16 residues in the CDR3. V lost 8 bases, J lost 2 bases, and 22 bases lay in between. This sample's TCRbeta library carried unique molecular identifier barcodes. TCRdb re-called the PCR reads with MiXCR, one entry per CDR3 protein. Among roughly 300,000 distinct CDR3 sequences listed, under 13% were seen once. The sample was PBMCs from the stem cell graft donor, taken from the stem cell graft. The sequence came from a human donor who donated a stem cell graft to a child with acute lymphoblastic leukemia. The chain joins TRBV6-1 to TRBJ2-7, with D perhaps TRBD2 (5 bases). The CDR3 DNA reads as TGTGCCAGCGCCCGAGGGCGGGCGCGCTCAACCTACGAGCAGTACTTC. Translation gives CASARGRARSTYEQYF.